This TCR beta chain is drawn from a study of identical twins. This clonotype was counted ten times or more. Its antigen remains unknown. TCRdb itself ran the 5' RACE reads through MiXCR, one entry per CDR3 protein. The sample holds about 690,000 distinct CDR3 sequences; roughly 6% are singletons and the top ten take roughly 2%. Study results and caveats: In beta out-of-frame sequences, the excess sharing between twins was weaker. Invariant cells of the MAIT and iNKT types might have partly distorted the zero-insertion analyses. For out-of-frame alpha sequences shared by twins, low generation probability was in excess.

Between the trimmed V and J ends, which lost 2 bases and 3 bases, there was a span of 7 bases. This CDR3 contains 13 residues. The germline CDR1 and CDR2 sequences are ENHRY and SYGVKD. The source material was naive T cells sorted from blood. The chain couples TRBV10-3 to TRBJ2-5; no firm D call. The TCR sequence derives from a man aged 18 to 35 in good health. In DNA, the CDR3 is TGTGCCATCAGTGAGGGCCTTGAAGAGACCCAGTACTTC. Translating gives CAISEGLEETQYF.